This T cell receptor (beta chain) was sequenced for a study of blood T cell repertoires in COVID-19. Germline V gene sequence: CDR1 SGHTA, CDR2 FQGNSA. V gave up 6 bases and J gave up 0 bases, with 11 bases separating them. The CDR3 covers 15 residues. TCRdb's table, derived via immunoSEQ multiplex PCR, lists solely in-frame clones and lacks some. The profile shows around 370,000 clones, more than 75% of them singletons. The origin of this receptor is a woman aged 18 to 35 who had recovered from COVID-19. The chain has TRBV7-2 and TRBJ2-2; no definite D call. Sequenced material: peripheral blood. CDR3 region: CASRSRASNTGELFF. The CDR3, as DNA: TGTGCCAGCAGATCACGAGCTTCGAACACCGGGGAGCTGTTTTTT.